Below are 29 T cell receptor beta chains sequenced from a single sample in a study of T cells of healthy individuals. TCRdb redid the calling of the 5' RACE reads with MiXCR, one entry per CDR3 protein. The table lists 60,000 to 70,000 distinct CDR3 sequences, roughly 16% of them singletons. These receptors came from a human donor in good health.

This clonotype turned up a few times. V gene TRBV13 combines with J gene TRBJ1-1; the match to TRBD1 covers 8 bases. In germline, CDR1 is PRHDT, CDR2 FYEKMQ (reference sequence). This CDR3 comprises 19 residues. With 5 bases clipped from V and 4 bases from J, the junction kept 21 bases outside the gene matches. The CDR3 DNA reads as TGTGCCAGCAGCCCTGAGGACAGGGAAGGGAGAACGAAACGCACTGAAGCTTTCTTT. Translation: CASSPEDREGRTKRTEAFF.

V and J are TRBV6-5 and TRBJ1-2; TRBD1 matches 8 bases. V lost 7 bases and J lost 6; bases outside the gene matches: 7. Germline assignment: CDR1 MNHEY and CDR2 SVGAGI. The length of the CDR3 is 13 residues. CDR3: CASTADRADGYTF. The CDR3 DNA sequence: TGTGCCAGCACCGCGGACAGGGCGGATGGCTACACCTTC.

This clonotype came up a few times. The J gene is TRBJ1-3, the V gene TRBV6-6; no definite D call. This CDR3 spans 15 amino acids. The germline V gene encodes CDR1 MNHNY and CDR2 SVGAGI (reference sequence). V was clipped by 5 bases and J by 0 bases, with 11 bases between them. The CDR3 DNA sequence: TGTGCCAGCAGTCCCCACACGGGCTCTGGAAACACCATATATTTT. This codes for CASSPHTGSGNTIYF.

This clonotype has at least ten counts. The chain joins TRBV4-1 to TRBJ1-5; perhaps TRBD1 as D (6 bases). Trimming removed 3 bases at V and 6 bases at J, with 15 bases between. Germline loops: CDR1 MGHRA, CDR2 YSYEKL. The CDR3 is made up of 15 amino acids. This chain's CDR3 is CASSQDGGARQPQHF. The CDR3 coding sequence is TGCGCCAGCAGCCAGGATGGGGGGGCACGTCAGCCCCAGCATTTT.

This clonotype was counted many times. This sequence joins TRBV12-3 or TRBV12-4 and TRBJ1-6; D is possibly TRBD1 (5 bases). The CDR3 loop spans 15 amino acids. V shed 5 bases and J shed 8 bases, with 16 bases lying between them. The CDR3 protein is CASSKGRGAYSPLHF. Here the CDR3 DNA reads TGTGCCAGCAGTAAAGGCCGCGGGGCATATTCACCCCTCCACTTT.

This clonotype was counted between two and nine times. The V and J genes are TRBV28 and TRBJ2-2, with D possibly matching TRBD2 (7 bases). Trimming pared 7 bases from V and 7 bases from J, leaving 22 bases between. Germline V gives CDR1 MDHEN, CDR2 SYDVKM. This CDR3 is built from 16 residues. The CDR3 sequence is CASTRYGGHVGGELFF. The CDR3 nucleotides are TGTGCCAGCACACGCTACGGGGGGCATGTTGGCGGGGAGCTGTTTTTT.

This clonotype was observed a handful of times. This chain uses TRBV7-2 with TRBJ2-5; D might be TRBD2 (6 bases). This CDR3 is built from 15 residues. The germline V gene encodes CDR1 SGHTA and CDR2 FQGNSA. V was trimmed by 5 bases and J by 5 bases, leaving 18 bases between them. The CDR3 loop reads CASSLRAGRGETQYF. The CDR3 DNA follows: TGTGCCAGCAGCCTACGGGCGGGACGAGGCGAGACCCAGTACTTC. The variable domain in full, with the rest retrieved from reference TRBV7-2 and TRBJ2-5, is GAGVSQSPSNKVTEKGKDVELRCDPISGHTALYWYRQSLGQGLEFLIYFQGNSAPDKSGLPSDRFSAERTGGSVSTLTIQRTQQEDSAVYLCASSLRAGRGETQYFGPGTRLLVL.

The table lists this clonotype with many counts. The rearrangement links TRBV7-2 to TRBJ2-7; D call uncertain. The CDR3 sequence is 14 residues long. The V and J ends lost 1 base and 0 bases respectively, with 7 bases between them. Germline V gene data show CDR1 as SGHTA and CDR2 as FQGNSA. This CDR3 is CASSLDPSSYEQYF. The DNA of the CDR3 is TGTGCCAGCAGCTTAGACCCCAGCTCCTACGAGCAGTACTTC. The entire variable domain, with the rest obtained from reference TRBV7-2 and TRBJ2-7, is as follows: GAGVSQSPSNKVTEKGKDVELRCDPISGHTALYWYRQSLGQGLEFLIYFQGNSAPDKSGLPSDRFSAERTGGSVSTLTIQRTQQEDSAVYLCASSLDPSSYEQYFGPGTRLTVT.

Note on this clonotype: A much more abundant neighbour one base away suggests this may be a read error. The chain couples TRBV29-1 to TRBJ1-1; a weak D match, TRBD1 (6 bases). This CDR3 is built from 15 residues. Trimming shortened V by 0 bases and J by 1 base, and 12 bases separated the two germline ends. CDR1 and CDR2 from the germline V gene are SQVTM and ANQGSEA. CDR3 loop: CSVEDYTGPNTEAFF. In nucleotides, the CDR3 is TGCAGCGTTGAAGATTACACAGGGCCGAACACTGAAGCTTTCTTT.

CDR3 loop: CASSRDSYEQYF. The DNA for the CDR3 is TGTGCCAGCAGCCGCGACTCCTACGAGCAGTACTTC. The rearrangement joins TRBV3-1 to TRBJ2-7; D gene unclear. V was shortened by 4 bases and J by 0 bases, with 4 bases between the two germline ends. CDR1 and CDR2 (germline): LGHDT, YNNKEL (reference sequence). The CDR3 length is 12 residues.

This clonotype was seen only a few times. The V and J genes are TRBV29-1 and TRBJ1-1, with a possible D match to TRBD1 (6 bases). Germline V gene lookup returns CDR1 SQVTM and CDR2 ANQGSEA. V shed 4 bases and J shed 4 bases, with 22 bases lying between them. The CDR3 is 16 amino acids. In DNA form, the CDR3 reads TGCAGCGTTGGGGCTCGCGCCGGGACATTGCTCACTGAAGCTTTCTTT. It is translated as CSVGARAGTLLTEAFF.

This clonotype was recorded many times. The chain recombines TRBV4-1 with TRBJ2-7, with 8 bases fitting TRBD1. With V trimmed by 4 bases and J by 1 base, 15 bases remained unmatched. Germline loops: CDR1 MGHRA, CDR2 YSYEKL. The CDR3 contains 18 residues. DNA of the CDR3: TGCGCCAGCAGCCCAGTGGGCCGGACAGGGTTTTTTTCCTACGAGCAGTACTTC. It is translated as CASSPVGRTGFFSYEQYF.

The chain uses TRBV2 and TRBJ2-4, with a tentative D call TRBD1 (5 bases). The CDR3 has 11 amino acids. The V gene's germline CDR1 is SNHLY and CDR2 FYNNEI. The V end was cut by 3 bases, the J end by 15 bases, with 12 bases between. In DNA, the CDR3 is TGTGCCAGCAGTGACCCCGACAGACTGTACTTC. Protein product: CASSDPDRLYF.

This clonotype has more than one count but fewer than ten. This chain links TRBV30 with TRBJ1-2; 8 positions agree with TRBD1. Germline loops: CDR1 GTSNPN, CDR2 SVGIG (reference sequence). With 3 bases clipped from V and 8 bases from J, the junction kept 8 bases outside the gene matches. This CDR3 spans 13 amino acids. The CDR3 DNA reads TGTGCCTGGAGCGGGGGACAGGCAGGCGGCTACACCTTC. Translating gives CAWSGGQAGGYTF. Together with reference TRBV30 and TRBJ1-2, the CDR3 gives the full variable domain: SQTIHQWPATLVQPVGSPLSLECTVEGTSNPNLYWYRQAAGRGLQLLFYSVGIGQISSEVPQNLSASRPQDRQFILSSKKLLLSDSGFYLCAWSGGQAGGYTFGSGTRLTVV.

The CDR3 DNA sequence: TGTGCCAGCAGCTTACTTTTAGGCGGGACCGGGGCCAACGTCCTGACTTTC. Translation gives CASSLLLGGTGANVLTF. The chain combines TRBV7-3 with TRBJ2-6, with D possibly being TRBD2 (6 bases). Trimming cost V 2 bases and J 4 bases, with 15 bases left between them. This CDR3 comprises 17 residues. Germline V gene data show CDR1 as SGHTA and CDR2 as FQGTGA.

The chain's CDR3 is CASSRRDRRSGELFF. The CDR3 region has the DNA TGTGCCAGCAGCCGCAGGGACAGGAGGTCTGGGGAGCTGTTTTTT. The chain joins TRBV28 to TRBJ2-2; TRBD1 agrees at 8 bases. The CDR3 is 15 residues long. Germline lookup yields CDR1 MDHEN and CDR2 SYDVKM. With 6 bases clipped from V and 8 bases from J, the junction kept 11 bases outside the gene matches.

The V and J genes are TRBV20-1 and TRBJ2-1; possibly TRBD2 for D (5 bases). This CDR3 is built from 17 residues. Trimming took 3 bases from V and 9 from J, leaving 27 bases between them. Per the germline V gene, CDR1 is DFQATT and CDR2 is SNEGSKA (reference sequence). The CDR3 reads CSARVPVGVGGPPEQFF. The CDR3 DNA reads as TGCAGTGCTAGGGTTCCCGTAGGAGTAGGAGGCCCACCTGAGCAGTTCTTC.

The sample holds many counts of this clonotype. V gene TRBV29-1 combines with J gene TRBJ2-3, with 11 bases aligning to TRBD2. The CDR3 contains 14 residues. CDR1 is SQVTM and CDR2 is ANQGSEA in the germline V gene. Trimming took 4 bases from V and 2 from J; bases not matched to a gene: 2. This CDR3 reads CSVVTSGATDTQYF. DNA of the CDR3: TGCAGCGTTGTGACTAGCGGGGCCACAGATACGCAGTATTTT.

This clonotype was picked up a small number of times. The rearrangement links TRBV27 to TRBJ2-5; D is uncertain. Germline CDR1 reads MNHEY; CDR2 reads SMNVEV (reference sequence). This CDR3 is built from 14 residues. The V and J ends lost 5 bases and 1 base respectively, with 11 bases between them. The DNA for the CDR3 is TGTGCCAGCAGTCCCCGTCGGGTCCAAGAGACCCAGTACTTC. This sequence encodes CASSPRRVQETQYF.

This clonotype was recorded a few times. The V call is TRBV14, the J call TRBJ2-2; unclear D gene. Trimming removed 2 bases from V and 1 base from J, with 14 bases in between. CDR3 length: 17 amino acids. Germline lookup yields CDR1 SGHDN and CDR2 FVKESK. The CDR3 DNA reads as TGTGCCAGCAGCCAACCGCTCACATATCAGAACACCGGGGAGCTGTTTTTT. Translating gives CASSQPLTYQNTGELFF. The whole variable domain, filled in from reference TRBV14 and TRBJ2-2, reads EAGVTQFPSHSVIEKGQTVTLRCDPISGHDNLYWYRRVMGKEIKFLLHFVKESKQDESGMPNNRFLAERTGGTYSTLKVQPAELEDSGVYFCASSQPLTYQNTGELFFGEGSRLTVL.

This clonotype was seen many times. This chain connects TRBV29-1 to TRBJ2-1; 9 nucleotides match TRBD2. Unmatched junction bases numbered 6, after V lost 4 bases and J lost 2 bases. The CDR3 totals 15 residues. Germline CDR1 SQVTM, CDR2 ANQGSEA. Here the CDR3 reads CSVAPTSGPYNEQFF. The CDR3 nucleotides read TGCAGCGTTGCCCCCACTAGCGGGCCCTACAATGAGCAGTTCTTC.

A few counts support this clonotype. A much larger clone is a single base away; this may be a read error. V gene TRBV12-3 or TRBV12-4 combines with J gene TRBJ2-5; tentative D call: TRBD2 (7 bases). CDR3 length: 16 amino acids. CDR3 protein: CASSLGSARGRETQCF. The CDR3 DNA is TGTGCCAGCAGTTTGGGTTCGGCGCGGGGGCGGGAGACCCAGTGCTTC.

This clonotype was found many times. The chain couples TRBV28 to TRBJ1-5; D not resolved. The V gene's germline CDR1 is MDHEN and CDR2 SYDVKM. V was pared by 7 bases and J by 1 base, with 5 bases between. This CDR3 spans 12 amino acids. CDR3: CASIGSNQPQHF. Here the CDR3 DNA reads TGTGCCAGCATTGGCAGCAATCAGCCCCAGCATTTT.

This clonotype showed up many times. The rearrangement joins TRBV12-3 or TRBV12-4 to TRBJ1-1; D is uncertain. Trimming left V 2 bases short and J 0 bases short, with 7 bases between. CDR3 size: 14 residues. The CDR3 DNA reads TGTGCCAGCAGTTTACACCAAATGAACACTGAAGCTTTCTTT. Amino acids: CASSLHQMNTEAFF.

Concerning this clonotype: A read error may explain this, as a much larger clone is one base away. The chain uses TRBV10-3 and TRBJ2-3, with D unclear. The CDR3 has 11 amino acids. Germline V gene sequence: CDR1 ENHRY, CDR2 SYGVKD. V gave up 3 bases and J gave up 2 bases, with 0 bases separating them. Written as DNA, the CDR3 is TGTGCCATCAGTGACACAGATACGCAGTATTTT. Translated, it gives CAISDTDTQYF.

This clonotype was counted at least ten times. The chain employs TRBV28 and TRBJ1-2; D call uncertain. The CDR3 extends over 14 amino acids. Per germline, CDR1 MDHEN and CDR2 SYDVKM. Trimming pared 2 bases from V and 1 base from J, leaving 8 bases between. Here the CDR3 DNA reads TGTGCCAGCAGTTTAGCGGCAAATAACTATGGCTACACCTTC. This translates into CASSLAANNYGYTF.

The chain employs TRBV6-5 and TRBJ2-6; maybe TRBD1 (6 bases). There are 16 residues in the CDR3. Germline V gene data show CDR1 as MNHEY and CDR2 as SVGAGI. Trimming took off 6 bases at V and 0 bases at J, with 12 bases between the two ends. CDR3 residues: CASSRGHTSGANVLTF. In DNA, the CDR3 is TGTGCCAGCAGCCGGGGACATACCTCTGGGGCCAACGTCCTGACTTTC.

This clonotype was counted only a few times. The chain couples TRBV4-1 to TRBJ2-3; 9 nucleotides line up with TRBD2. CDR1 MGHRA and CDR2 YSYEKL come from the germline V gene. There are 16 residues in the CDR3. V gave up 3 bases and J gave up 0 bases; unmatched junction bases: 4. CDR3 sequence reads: CASSQALAGSTDTQYF. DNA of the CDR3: TGCGCCAGCAGCCAGGCGCTAGCGGGGAGCACAGATACGCAGTATTTT.

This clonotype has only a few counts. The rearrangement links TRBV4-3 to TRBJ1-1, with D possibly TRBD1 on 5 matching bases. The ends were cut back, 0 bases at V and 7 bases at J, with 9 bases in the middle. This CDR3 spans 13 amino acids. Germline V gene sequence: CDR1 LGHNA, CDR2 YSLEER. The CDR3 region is CASSQDGGREAFF. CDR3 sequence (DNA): TGCGCCAGCAGCCAAGATGGGGGACGTGAAGCTTTCTTT.